This T cell receptor (beta chain) comes out of a study of molecular identifiers for immune sequencing clone quantification. Study conclusions and caveats: Even with more than 950,000 naive cells present, spiked Jurkat TCR RNA from one cell was reportedly detectable.

The germline V gene has CDR1 DFQATT and CDR2 SNEGSKA (reference sequence). The length of the CDR3 is 13 residues. About this clonotype itself: The antigen remains undetermined. A single base separates this from a much larger clone, so it may be a read error.

MiXCR, applied by TCRdb to the PCR reads, yields one record per CDR3 protein. The table shows over 550,000 distinct CDR3 sequences, with roughly 23% occurring only once. When naive CD8 T cells were sorted, they were gated as CD8+CD4-CCR7+CD45RA+. The receptor was derived from a human donor in good health. Some libraries in this study had Jurkat cell RNA spiked in. Sequencing input: naive CD8+ T cells from blood, with Jurkat cell RNA spiked in. Subset in this sample: FACS-sorted CD8+CD4-CCR7+CD45RA+ naive T cells. The chain has TRBV20-1 and TRBJ2-3; the D gene is possibly TRBD1 (5 bases). The DNA end is a closer match to TRBJ1-5, so the J assignment may be wrong. The CDR3 reads CSASSGTTDTQHF. The CDR3 DNA reads TGCAGTGCAAGTAGCGGGACCACAGATACGCAGCATTTT.